Listed here are 27 T cell receptor delta chains from one sample, sequenced in a study of γδ T cells in repeated Plasmodium falciparum infection. TCRdb re-called clones from the multiplex PCR reads using CATT. The sample shows roughly 90,000 delta-chain clones, approximately 1% of them seen only once. Vgamma9/Vdelta2+ and Vdelta2-negative gammadelta T cells were flow-sorted from PBMC for bulk sequencing. Source material: gamma-delta T cells from blood. The receptors come from a pool of human donors (malaria-infected and uninfected, not separated).

This clone was seen more than once but under ten times. It differs at one base from a far larger clone, so likely a read error. The sample holds other DNA sequences that translate to the same CDR3. The chain combines TRDV1 with TRDJ1; 8 positions agree with TRDD3. Matching the DNA to germline supplied the J gene, which TCRdb does not give. The germline CDR1 and CDR2 sequences are TSWWSYY and QGS. CDR3 length: 20 residues. Written as DNA, the CDR3 is TGCGCTCTTGGGAAATTACTCTCTTACTGGGGGCCACCTGGCACCGATAAACTCATCTTT. Residues: CALGKLLSYWGPPGTDKLIF.

This clone has just a few counts. The V gene is TRDV1, the J gene TRDJ1; TRDD3 agrees at 12 bases. The J gene was not available in TCRdb and was assigned here by matching the DNA to germline segments. The germline CDR1 and CDR2 sequences are TSWWSYY and QGS. Trimming at V came to 3 bases and at J to 5 bases, leaving 10 bases not matched to a gene. This CDR3 region has 17 residues. CDR3 sequence: CALGDSCVLGDTDKLIF. For the CDR3, the DNA is TGTGCTCTTGGGGATTCCTGCGTACTGGGGGATACTGATAAACTCATCTTT.

In the case of this clone: TCRdb shows a much larger clone's protein in place of this DNA's translation, and the two differ at residue 23, likely through a read error; the protein shown is translated from the DNA. For the V gene the call is TRDV1; the J gene has no call; the tabulated D call, TRDD3, remains unverified against the DNA. The V gene's germline CDR1 is TSWWSYY and CDR2 QGS. The CDR3 runs to 24 residues. CDR3 nucleotides: TGTGCTCTTGGGGAAAGAGTATGGCCTACCGGGGGATACGCCAGGGAAGGGAGGACCGATAAACTCACCTTT. Protein product: CALGERVWPTGGYAREGRTDKLTF.

With respect to this clone: TCRdb's protein, taken from a much larger clone, differs from this DNA's translation at residue 9, likely owing to a read error; the protein displayed comes from the DNA. The CDR3, as DNA: TGTGCTCTTGGGGAAACCTTTGATCCCGTTCCTACAGGTGGGGACCACGAGGATAAACTCATCTTT. Protein product: CALGETFDPVPTGGDHEDKLIF. The chain is built from TRDV1 and TRDJ1, with 7 bases aligning to TRDD2. Germline matching of the DNA provided the J gene here, since TCRdb leaves it blank. Germline loops: CDR1 TSWWSYY, CDR2 QGS. V dropped 2 bases and J dropped 5; count of bases not matched to a gene: 29. The CDR3 loop spans 22 amino acids.

The table lists this clone with a few counts. A read error likely explains this, since a far larger clone differs by one base. This CDR3 is also generated by other DNA sequences in the sample. There is no J gene call, but TRDV2 is given as the V gene; TRDD3 reflects the table's D call only, with no check against the DNA. CDR3 length: 19 residues. Germline-derived CDR1 and CDR2 are GEAIGNYY and EKD. CDR3: CACDTVRLGDTQSTDKLIF. CDR3 in DNA: TGTGCCTGTGACACCGTGCGGTTGGGGGATACGCAGTCCACCGATAAACTCATCTTC.

With regard to this clone: This likely came from a read error, as a far larger clone is one base away. The V gene is given as TRDV1, and no J gene call is available; TRDD3 was called by the table and not checked on the DNA. The CDR3 is 19 amino acids. Germline V CDR1 and CDR2: TSWWSYY, QGS. Here the CDR3 reads CALGSFAPLLGRPRFKLIF. DNA of the CDR3: TGTGCTCTTGGGTCATTCGCCCCCCTACTGGGACGACCGCGTTTTAAGCTCATCTTT.

Concerning this clone: This likely stems from a read error, as it lies one base from a far larger clone. At the DNA level, this CDR3 is encoded by other sequences in the same sample as well. The rearrangement joins TRDV1 to TRDJ1, with 10 bases identical to TRDD3. Assignment of the J gene here rests on matching the DNA to germline, because TCRdb gives none. The CDR3 loop spans 26 amino acids. Germline CDR1 is TSWWSYY and CDR2 is QGS. CDR3: CALGERHIPSSWVLGDQPAFTDKLIF. CDR3 nucleotides: TGTGCCCTTGGGGAGCGCCACATTCCTTCCTCTTGGGTACTGGGGGATCAGCCCGCTTTCACCGATAAACTCATCTTT.

This clone was picked up many times. The CDR3 sequence is CACDILLGDTTDKLIF. The CDR3 coding sequence is TGTGCCTGTGACATCTTACTGGGGGATACGACCGATAAACTCATCTTT. V and J are TRDV2 and TRDJ1; TRDD3 matches 13 bases. No J gene is reported in TCRdb; it was inferred here by comparing the DNA with germline. With 2 bases clipped from V and 2 bases from J, the junction kept 4 bases outside the gene matches. The germline V gene encodes CDR1 GEAIGNYY and CDR2 EKD. There are 16 residues in the CDR3.

With regard to this clone: The translation of this DNA and the TCRdb protein of a much larger clone differ at residue 9, probably owing to a read error; the protein shown here is translated from the DNA. The CDR3 loop is CALGELDGTLPYTDKLIF. CDR3 coding DNA: TGTGCTCTTGGGGAACTAGATGGGACACTTCCGTACACCGATAAACTCATCTTT. This chain joins TRDV1 and TRDJ1, with D possibly being TRDD2 (5 bases). TCRdb offers no J gene call, so here the DNA was matched to germline to obtain one. V was cut by 0 bases and J by 0 bases, with 17 bases left in between. From germline, CDR1 is TSWWSYY and CDR2 QGS. There are 18 residues in the CDR3.

As for this clone: A far larger clone is off by one base, so a read error is likely. Within the sample, other DNA sequences also encode this same CDR3. The J gene is TRDJ1, the V gene TRDV1; the D is unclear. TCRdb does not report a J gene; here it was assigned by matching the DNA to germline references. Germline V gives CDR1 TSWWSYY, CDR2 QGS. This CDR3 region has 16 residues. Trimming removed 8 bases at V and 3 bases at J, with 22 bases between. The DNA for the CDR3 is TGTGCTCTTCTGACCGCAACAAGGAGCTCGGCCGATAAACTCATCTTT. Protein sequence: CALLTATRSSADKLIF.

This clone was observed a few times. A read error likely explains why the TCRdb protein, taken from a much larger clone, differs from this DNA's translation at residue 24; the protein shown is translated from the DNA. For the V gene the call is TRDV1; the J gene has no call; TRDD3 is the table's D call and was not checked against the DNA. This CDR3 has 25 residues. Germline V gives CDR1 TSWWSYY, CDR2 QGS. CDR3 amino acids: CALGEIRNQPERGVLGDFPTDKLTF. DNA of the CDR3: TGTGCTCTTGGGGAAATTAGAAATCAGCCAGAAAGGGGCGTACTGGGGGATTTCCCCACCGATAAACTCACCTTT.

Of note for this clone: The translation of this DNA and the TCRdb protein of a much larger clone differ at residue 12, probably owing to a read error; the protein shown here is translated from the DNA. The chain has TRDV1 and TRDJ1; 7 positions match TRDD3. Germline V CDR1 and CDR2: TSWWSYY, QGS. The CDR3 length is 13 residues. The CDR3 DNA follows: TGTGCTCTTTTATTCCCTGGGGGCTCAAAACTCACCTTT. Protein sequence: CALLFPGGSKLTF.

As to this clone: A far larger clone is off by one base, so a read error is likely. Other DNA sequences from this sample encode an identical CDR3 as well. The chain joins TRDV1 to TRDJ2; possibly TRDD2 or TRDD3 for D (5 bases each). As TCRdb names no J gene, one was assigned here on the basis of a DNA match to germline. Per germline, CDR1 TSWWSYY and CDR2 QGS. The CDR3 extends over 23 amino acids. The CDR3 region is CALGELLPLLYYLGPSLTAQLFF. CDR3 coding DNA: TGCGCTCTTGGGGAACTGTTGCCTCTCCTATACTACTTGGGGCCCTCTTTGACAGCACAACTCTTCTTT.

A note on this clone: It differs at one base from a far larger clone, so likely a read error. Other DNA sequences within the sample encode an identical CDR3. The chain has TRDV1 and TRDJ1, with a tentative D call TRDD2 (5 bases). Trimming took off 4 bases at V and 0 bases at J, with 9 bases between the two ends. CDR3 length: 14 amino acids. CDR1 is TSWWSYY and CDR2 is QGS in the germline V gene. In DNA, the CDR3 is TGTGCTCTTGGGGCCTTCTCGAACACCGATAAACTCATCTTT. It specifies CALGAFSNTDKLIF.

As to this clone: TCRdb records a much larger clone's protein for this DNA, with a difference at residue 9 that likely arises from a read error; the protein given is the translation of the DNA. The V and J genes are TRDV1 and TRDJ1; 8 nucleotides line up with TRDD3. Germline CDR1 is TSWWSYY and CDR2 is QGS. The trim removed 3 bases at V and 3 bases at J, leaving 15 bases unmatched. The CDR3 covers 18 residues. CDR3 DNA sequence: TGTGCTCTTGGGGATGGTAGGGGACAGGGGATACCCCCCGATAAACTCATCTTT. Amino acids: CALGDGRGQGIPPDKLIF.

A few counts support this clone. TCRdb lists the protein of a much larger clone for this DNA, which differs at residue 9, so this is likely a read error; the protein given here is translated from the DNA itself. The genes are TRDV1 and TRDJ2; 9 bases map to TRDD3. The J gene is absent in TCRdb and was assigned here via DNA matching to germline. This CDR3 region has 19 residues. CDR1 and CDR2 from the germline V gene are TSWWSYY and QGS. V trimming: 3 bases; J trimming: 5 bases; junction bases outside the gene matches: 16. CDR3 coding DNA: TGTGCTCTTGGGGATTATTCCTTCCGGGGGATACCAACTACAGCACAACTCTTCTTT. Amino acid sequence: CALGDYSFRGIPTTAQLFF.

This clone occurred many times. The TCRdb record carries a much larger clone's protein, which differs from this DNA's translation at residue 8; a read error is the likely cause, and the protein listed here is the DNA translation. The chain is built from TRDV1 and TRDJ1, with D possibly TRDD2 on 6 matching bases. Germline values: CDR1 TSWWSYY, CDR2 QGS. V lost 9 bases to trimming and J lost 3 bases, with 14 bases between them. This CDR3 spans 13 amino acids. The CDR3 DNA is TGTGCTCTATTCCTATTGAACGCCGATAAACTCATCTTT. It is translated as CALFLLNADKLIF.

This clone was picked up a small number of times. A far more abundant clone sits one base away, making this likely a read error. The sample has other DNA sequences that encode this CDR3 too. J is TRDJ1 and V is TRDV2; TRDD3 matches at 10 bases. TCRdb is silent on the J gene; assignment here came from matching the DNA to germline. The CDR3 is 19 residues long. CDR1 is GEAIGNYY, CDR2 EKD, per germline. In nucleotides, the CDR3 is TGTGCCTGTGACACCGTGAGCCTACCCACTGGGGGATGGACCGACAAACTCATCTTT. Protein: CACDTVSLPTGGWTDKLIF.

The chain is built from TRDV2 and TRDJ2; TRDD3 aligns across 7 bases. The J gene, missing from TCRdb, was assigned here through DNA to germline matching. V lost 2 bases and J lost 4; bases outside the gene matches: 12. CDR3 length: 17 amino acids. Per germline, CDR1 GEAIGNYY and CDR2 EKD. The CDR3 DNA reads as TGTGCCTGTGACAAGGTGGGTGGGGATAAGGAGACAGCACAACTCTTCTTT. Translating it yields CACDKVGGDKETAQLFF.

In its sample, this clone was seen a few times. A far larger clone is one nucleotide away, so this likely arose from a read error. The sample has other DNA sequences that encode this CDR3 too. The V call is TRDV1, the J call TRDJ1; D perhaps matches TRDD2 (5 bases). Germline assignment: CDR1 TSWWSYY and CDR2 QGS. CDR3 length: 12 residues. CDR3 sequence reads: CALGMFPFKLIF. The CDR3 region has the DNA TGTGCTCTTGGGATGTTTCCTTTTAAACTTATCTTT.

Points on this clone: TCRdb assigns this DNA the protein of a much larger clone, which departs from its translation at residue 11; this likely reflects a read error, and the protein shown comes from translating the DNA. The genes are TRDV2 and TRDJ3, with 13 bases that match TRDD3. Matching the DNA to germline supplied the J gene, which TCRdb does not give. Germline V gene data show CDR1 as GEAIGNYY and CDR2 as EKD. The V and J ends lost 2 bases and 2 bases, in that order; junction bases with no gene match: 5. This CDR3 contains 19 residues. The CDR3 region is CACDSTGGYGPWDTRQMFF. The CDR3 nucleotides are TGTGCCTGTGACAGTACTGGGGGATACGGCCCCTGGGACACCCGACAGATGTTTTTC.

Regarding this clone: TCRdb attributes to this sequence the protein of a much larger clone, which differs from the DNA translation at residue 12; a read error is likely, and the protein displayed is translated from the DNA. The rearrangement links TRDV1 to TRDJ1; TRDD3 matches at 7 bases. No J gene was available from TCRdb, and it was assigned here by a germline match of the DNA. The ends lost 0 bases at V and 4 bases at J; junction bases unmatched: 14. Germline CDR1 and CDR2: TSWWSYY and QGS. CDR3 length: 18 amino acids. CDR3 sequence reads: CALGELEPTWGVLDKLIF. CDR3 nucleotides: TGTGCTCTTGGGGAACTAGAGCCTACCTGGGGGGTACTCGATAAACTCATCTTT.

In this sample, this clone turned up a few times. The protein held in TCRdb is that of a much larger clone and does not match this DNA's translation at residue 3, likely because of a read error; the protein shown is translated from the DNA. This chain links TRDV2 with TRDJ1, with D unclear. The J gene, left out of TCRdb, was set here by checking the DNA against germline. Germline CDR1 GEAIGNYY, CDR2 EKD. CDR3 length equals 16 residues. The CDR3 bases are TGTGCCAGTGACACCGAGGAAGAAGAGGGCACCGATAAACTCATCTTT. Its protein product is CASDTEEEEGTDKLIF.

Relative to its sample, this clone is medium-sized (0.01 to 0.1%). Other nucleotide sequences in the sample specify the same CDR3. CDR3 DNA: TGTGCCTGTGACACCGTCGGTTCTAACGATAAACTCATCTTT. Translating gives CACDTVGSNDKLIF. The chain links TRDV2 to TRDJ1; no clear D. The CDR3 is 14 amino acids. Trimming cost V 0 bases and J 4 bases, with 11 bases left between them. CDR1 is GEAIGNYY and CDR2 is EKD in the germline V gene.

Regarding this clone: The mismatch at residue 18 between this DNA's translation and the TCRdb protein of a much larger clone likely reflects a read error; the protein shown is translated from the DNA. This sequence joins TRDV1 and TRDJ1; TRDD2 or TRDD3 may be the D gene (7 bases each). TCRdb offers no J gene call, so here the DNA was matched to germline to obtain one. Trimming removed 3 bases from V and 1 base from J, with 39 bases in between. CDR3 length: 24 residues. The germline V gene encodes CDR1 TSWWSYY and CDR2 QGS. The CDR3 DNA reads as TGTGCTCTTGGGGACCTACCGCCGAGGTTCCTACGTTCTGGGGGCTGCCGGTGCACCGATAAACTCATCTTT. This translates into CALGDLPPRFLRSGGCRCTDKLIF.

As regards this clone: A far larger clone is just one base off, so this is likely a read error. Other DNA sequences of this sample code for an identical CDR3. V is TRDV1 and J is TRDJ1; 8 positions agree with TRDD2. TCRdb does not report a J gene; here it was assigned by matching the DNA to germline references. Germline values: CDR1 TSWWSYY, CDR2 QGS. This CDR3 has 25 residues. V dropped 1 base and J dropped 0; count of bases not matched to a gene: 31. CDR3 bases: TGTGCTCTTGGGGAACCAACCTTCCTAATCTCTTTTAATGATGGGGGGTTCCGGTACACCGATAAACTCATCTTT. It specifies CALGEPTFLISFNDGGFRYTDKLIF.

In its sample, this clone was seen a few times. Since a much larger clone is just one base distant, this may be a read error. The chain uses TRDV1 and TRDJ1, with 10 positions matching TRDD3. TCRdb is silent on the J gene; assignment here came from matching the DNA to germline. The CDR3 loop spans 21 amino acids. Germline V CDR1 and CDR2: TSWWSYY, QGS. V trimming: 3 bases; J trimming: 2 bases; junction bases outside the gene matches: 21. The CDR3 DNA is TGTGCTCTTGGGGATAGGCCTTCCCGAGGGGGATACGGGTCTCGTACCGATAAACTCATCTTT. Residues: CALGDRPSRGGYGSRTDKLIF.